These 7 T cell receptor beta chains share one sample of origin, sequenced in a study of shared clonotypes between healthy human individuals. Libraries were prepared by immunoSEQ multiplex PCR; TCRdb keeps only in-frame clonotypes and omits some of them. The table shows approximately 1,500,000 clones, with about 96% occurring only once. The sample comprised naive CD4+ T cells sorted from blood. Noted subset: CD45RA+ positively selected. The origin of the receptors is a man under 40 in good health.

The chain employs TRBV29-1 and TRBJ1-2, with 8 bases lining up with TRBD1. The ends lost 2 bases at V and 8 bases at J; junction bases unmatched: 7. This CDR3 region has 13 residues. CDR1 and CDR2 (germline): SQVTM, ANQGSEA. Here the CDR3 reads CSVEPQGAGGYTF. DNA for the CDR3: TGCAGCGTTGAACCCCAGGGGGCGGGAGGCTACACCTTC.

The chain uses TRBV29-1 and TRBJ2-1; TRBD1 matches at 9 bases. In germline, CDR1 is SQVTM, CDR2 ANQGSEA. This CDR3 has 12 amino acids. V dropped 7 bases and J dropped 4; count of bases not matched to a gene: 2. CDR3 nucleotides: TGCAGCGCTGGGACAGGGTACAATGAGCAGTTCTTC. Its translation: CSAGTGYNEQFF.

The V and J genes are TRBV19 and TRBJ1-2; possible D gene TRBD1, 5 bases. The germline V gene encodes CDR1 LNHDA and CDR2 SQIVND (reference sequence). Trimming pared 3 bases from V and 7 bases from J, leaving 15 bases between. The CDR3 sequence is 14 residues long. CDR3 DNA sequence: TGTGCCAGTAGTATGGGAGGGGCATCCACTGGCTACACCTTC. Its protein is CASSMGGASTGYTF.

The count of this clone is one. This chain uses TRBV7-8 with TRBJ1-2, with unresolved D. Trimming shortened V by 4 bases and J by 0 bases, and 9 bases separated the two germline ends. The CDR3 runs 14 residues. Germline V lookup: CDR1 SGHVS, CDR2 FQNEAQ. CDR3 bases: TGTGCCAGCAGCTGGACGGTGACTAACTATGGCTACACCTTC. Protein: CASSWTVTNYGYTF.

The rearrangement uses TRBV9 and TRBJ2-1; D remains ambiguous. This CDR3 is built from 11 residues. CDR1 and CDR2 (germline): SGDLS, YYNGEE. V was trimmed by 3 bases and J by 7 bases, leaving 5 bases between them. The DNA of the CDR3 is TGTGCCAGCAGCGACCGTAATGAGCAGTTCTTC. Its protein is CASSDRNEQFF.

This sequence joins TRBV6-5 and TRBJ1-1, with D unclear. The length of the CDR3 is 16 residues. From germline, CDR1 is MNHEY and CDR2 SVGAGI. V was clipped by 0 bases and J by 0 bases, with 11 bases between them. CDR3 in amino acids: CASSYSSRSMNTEAFF. In DNA form, the CDR3 reads TGTGCCAGCAGTTACTCGTCCAGAAGTATGAACACTGAAGCTTTCTTT.

The rearrangement joins TRBV28 to TRBJ2-2; 9 bases map to TRBD1. This CDR3 spans 14 amino acids. Germline V gene sequence: CDR1 MDHEN, CDR2 SYDVKM. With V trimmed by 6 bases and J by 6 bases, 5 bases remained unmatched. For the CDR3, the DNA is TGTGCCAGCAGGTGGGACAGGGTATCCGGGGAGCTGTTTTTT. It encodes CASRWDRVSGELFF.